A single T cell receptor beta chain is shown here with its context. Its antigen is as yet unknown. Assay: immunoSEQ multiplex PCR; the TCRdb copy retains only in-frame clones and omits some. This sample has some 180,000 clones, with over 90% found just once. The CDR3 is made up of 13 amino acids. Germline V gene sequence: CDR1 SNHLY, CDR2 FYNNEI. The germline V and J ends were trimmed by 1 base and 8 bases, with 11 bases remaining between them. This sample is drawn from a study of T cell responses to AZD1222 COVID-19 vaccine. Findings of the study overall: With dominance at 160-218 and 743-854, vaccine-associated CD4 TCRs spanned spike. Repertoires were obtained only post-peak T cell response. At baseline, seropositivity was found in only 6 or 7 AZD1222 recipients. The breadth and depth of Spike-specific TCRs increased once two AZD1222 doses had been given.

V usage is TRBV2 and J usage is TRBJ1-2; no firm D call. The receptor was isolated from an adult who received the AZD1222 COVID-19 vaccine. This material consisted of peripheral blood, taken 28 days after the second AZD1222 dose. The CDR3 nucleotides are TGTGCCAGCAGTGAAGTTTACGCCGGGGGCTACACCTTC. This gives the protein CASSEVYAGGYTF.